The rows below give T cell receptor beta chains drawn from one sample of a study of cytomegalovirus exposure and HLA in healthy donors. The data were produced by immunoSEQ multiplex PCR, yet TCRdb's version contains in-frame clones alone and is incomplete. The repertoire holds about 160,000 clones, with approximately 78% as singletons. The sequenced material came from PBMCs. These receptors were obtained from a woman between 40 and 55 years old in good health and CMV-seronegative. CDR3s include the opening cysteine and the closing phenylalanine or tryptophan. A D gene is named only where the DNA matches it firmly.

d_call	v_call	cdr3_aa
.	TRBV4-1	CASSQVAGANTEAFF
.	TRBV9	CASSVVGAEGTGELFF
.	TRBV6-4	CASSLRPGHSSYEQYF
.	TRBV5-6	CASSLATRYEQYF
.	TRBV15	CATSRDTSSYNEQFF
TRBD1	TRBV15	CATSREYFGQGGGYTF
.	TRBV10-3	CATHGQNQGPDTQYF
TRBD1	TRBV7-9	CASSPEDRGNYGYTF
.	TRBV2	CASSPNEKLFF
.	TRBV6-5	CASRPLGQGNEKLFF
TRBD2	TRBV5-6	CASSLRLAGGVDTQYF
.	TRBV6-5	CASSFTQGVDYGYTF
TRBD1	TRBV4-1	CASSRDRGTYEQYF
TRBD1	TRBV15	CATSAGRGHNYGYTF
TRBD2	TRBV5-1	CASSRLAGPQETQYF
.	TRBV18	CASSQQGSGNTIYF